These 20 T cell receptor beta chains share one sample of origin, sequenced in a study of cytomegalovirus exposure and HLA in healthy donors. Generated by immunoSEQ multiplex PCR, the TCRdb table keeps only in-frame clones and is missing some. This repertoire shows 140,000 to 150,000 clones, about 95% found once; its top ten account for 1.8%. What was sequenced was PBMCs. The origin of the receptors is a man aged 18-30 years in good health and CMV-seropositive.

The CDR3 DNA is TGTGCCAGTAGCAGACAGGGTAACACTGAAGCTTTCTTT. Its translation is CASSRQGNTEAFF. V gene TRBV19 combines with J gene TRBJ1-1; 7 bases map to TRBD1. J gave up 2 bases and V 6 bases, and 3 bases lay outside the gene matches. The germline gives CDR1 LNHDA, CDR2 SQIVND (reference sequence). There are 13 residues in the CDR3.

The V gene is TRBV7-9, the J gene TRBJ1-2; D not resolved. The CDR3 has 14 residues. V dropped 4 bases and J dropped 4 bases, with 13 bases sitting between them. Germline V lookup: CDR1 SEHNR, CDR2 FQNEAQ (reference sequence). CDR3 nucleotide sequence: TGTGCCAGCAGCTCTCTAGGAGCAGCCTATGGCTACACCTTC. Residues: CASSSLGAAYGYTF. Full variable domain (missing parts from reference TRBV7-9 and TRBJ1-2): DTGVSQNPRHKITKRGQNVTFRCDPISEHNRLYWYRQTLGQGPEFLTYFQNEAQLEKSRLLSDRFSAERPKGSFSTLEIQRTEQGDSAMYLCASSSLGAAYGYTFGSGTRLTVV.

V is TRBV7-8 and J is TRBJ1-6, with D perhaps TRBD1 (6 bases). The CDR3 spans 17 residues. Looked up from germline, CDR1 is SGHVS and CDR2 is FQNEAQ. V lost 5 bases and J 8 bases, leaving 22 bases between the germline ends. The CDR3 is CASSPSWTAFSDSPLHF. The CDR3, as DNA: TGTGCCAGCAGCCCGAGCTGGACAGCTTTTTCTGATTCACCCCTCCACTTT. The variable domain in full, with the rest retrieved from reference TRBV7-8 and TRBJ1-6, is GAGVSQSPRYKVAKRGQDVALRCDPISGHVSLFWYQQALGQGPEFLTYFQNEAQLDKSGLPSDRFFAERPEGSVSTLKIQRTQQEDSAVYLCASSPSWTAFSDSPLHFGNGTRLTVT.

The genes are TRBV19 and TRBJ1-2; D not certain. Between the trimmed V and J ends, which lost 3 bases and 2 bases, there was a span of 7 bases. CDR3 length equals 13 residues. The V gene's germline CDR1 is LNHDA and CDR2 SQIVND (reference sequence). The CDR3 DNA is TGTGCCAGTAGTATGTCCGGGAACTATGGCTACACCTTC. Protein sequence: CASSMSGNYGYTF.

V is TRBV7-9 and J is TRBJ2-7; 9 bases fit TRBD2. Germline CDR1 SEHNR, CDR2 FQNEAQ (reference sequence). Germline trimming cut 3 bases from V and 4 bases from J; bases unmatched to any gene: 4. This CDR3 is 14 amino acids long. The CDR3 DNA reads TGTGCCAGCAGCTTGAGCACTAGCGGGTACGAGCAGTACTTC. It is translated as CASSLSTSGYEQYF.

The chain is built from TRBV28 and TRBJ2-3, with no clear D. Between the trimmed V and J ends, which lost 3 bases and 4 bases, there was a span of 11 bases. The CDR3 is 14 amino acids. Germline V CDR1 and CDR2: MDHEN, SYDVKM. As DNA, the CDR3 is TGTGCCAGCAGTTTTTTACAGAACTCAGATACGCAGTATTTT. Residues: CASSFLQNSDTQYF.

The CDR3 protein is CASSQEGGGTEAFF. CDR3 bases: TGCGCCAGCAGCCAAGAGGGGGGAGGCACTGAAGCTTTCTTT. This chain links TRBV4-1 with TRBJ1-1, with D possibly being TRBD1 (5 bases). V was cut by 0 bases and J by 4 bases, with 9 bases left in between. The CDR3 consists of 14 residues. CDR1 is MGHRA, CDR2 YSYEKL, per germline.

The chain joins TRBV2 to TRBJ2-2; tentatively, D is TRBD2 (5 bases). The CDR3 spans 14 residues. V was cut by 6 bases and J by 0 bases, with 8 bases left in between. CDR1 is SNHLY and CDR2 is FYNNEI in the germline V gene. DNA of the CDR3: TGTGCCAGCAGGCGGGCCTCGAACACCGGGGAGCTGTTTTTT. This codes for CASRRASNTGELFF. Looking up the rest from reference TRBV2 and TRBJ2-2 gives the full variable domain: EPEVTQTPSHQVTQMGQEVILRCVPISNHLYFYWYRQILGQKVEFLVSFYNNEISEKSEIFDDQFSVERPDGSNFTLKIRSTKLEDSAMYFCASRRASNTGELFFGEGSRLTVL.

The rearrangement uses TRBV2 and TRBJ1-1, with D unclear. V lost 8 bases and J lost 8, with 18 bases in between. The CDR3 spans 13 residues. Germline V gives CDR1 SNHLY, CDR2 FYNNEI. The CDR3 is CASAKEGRSEAFF. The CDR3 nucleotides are TGTGCCAGCGCCAAGGAAGGTAGGAGCGAAGCTTTCTTT.

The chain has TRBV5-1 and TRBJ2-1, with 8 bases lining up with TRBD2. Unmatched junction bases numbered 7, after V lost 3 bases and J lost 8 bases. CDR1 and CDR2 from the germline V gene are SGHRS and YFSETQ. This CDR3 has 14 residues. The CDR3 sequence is CASSWQAGGYEQFF. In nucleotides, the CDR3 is TGCGCCAGCAGCTGGCAGGCGGGAGGTTATGAGCAGTTCTTC.

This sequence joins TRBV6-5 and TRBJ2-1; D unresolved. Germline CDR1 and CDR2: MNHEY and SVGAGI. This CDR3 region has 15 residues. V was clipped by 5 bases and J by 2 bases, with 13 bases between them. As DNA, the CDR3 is TGTGCCAGCAGTGACTTTAGATTAACCTACAATGAGCAGTTCTTC. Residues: CASSDFRLTYNEQFF.

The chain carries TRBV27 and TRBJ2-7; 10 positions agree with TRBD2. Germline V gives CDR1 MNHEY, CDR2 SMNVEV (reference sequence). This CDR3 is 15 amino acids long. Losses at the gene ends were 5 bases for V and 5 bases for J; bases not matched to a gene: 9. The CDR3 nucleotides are TGTGCCAGCAGTATGAGCGGGAGGGCCCAAGACGAGCAGTACTTC. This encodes CASSMSGRAQDEQYF.

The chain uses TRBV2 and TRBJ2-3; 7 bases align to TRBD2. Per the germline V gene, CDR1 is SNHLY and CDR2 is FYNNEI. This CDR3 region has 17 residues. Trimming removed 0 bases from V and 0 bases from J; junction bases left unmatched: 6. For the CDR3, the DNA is TGTGCCAGCAGTGAAGCGGCTAGCGGACCTAGCACAGATACGCAGTATTTT. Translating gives CASSEAASGPSTDTQYF.

The CDR3 protein is CASSSGTSGRADVTQYF. The CDR3 nucleotides read TGTGCCAGCAGTTCCGGGACTAGCGGGAGGGCCGACGTGACCCAGTACTTC. The V call is TRBV5-4, the J call TRBJ2-5; TRBD2 matches 16 bases. In germline, CDR1 is SGHNT, CDR2 YYREEE (reference sequence). V dropped 5 bases and J dropped 7; count of bases not matched to a gene: 11. This CDR3 contains 17 residues.

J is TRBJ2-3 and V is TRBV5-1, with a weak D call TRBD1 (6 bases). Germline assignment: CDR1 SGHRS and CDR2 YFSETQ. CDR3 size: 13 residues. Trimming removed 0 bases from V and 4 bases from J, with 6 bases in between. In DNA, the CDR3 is TGCGCCAGCAGCTTGGACAGGGCAGATACGCAGTATTTT. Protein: CASSLDRADTQYF.

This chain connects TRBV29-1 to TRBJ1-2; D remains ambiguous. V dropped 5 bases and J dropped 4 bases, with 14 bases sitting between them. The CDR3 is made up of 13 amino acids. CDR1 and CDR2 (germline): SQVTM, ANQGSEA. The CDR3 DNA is TGCAGCGTTTCCTCGGGCGGGAGCTATGGCTACACCTTC. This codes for CSVSSGGSYGYTF.

This chain's CDR3 is CASSQATLAGGGVLTF. In DNA form, the CDR3 reads TGCGCCAGCAGCCAAGCTACGCTAGCGGGAGGTGGCGTCCTGACTTTC. This rearrangement joins TRBV4-1 to TRBJ2-6, with 11 bases that match TRBD2. This CDR3 contains 16 residues. Germline CDR1 reads MGHRA; CDR2 reads YSYEKL. V lost 1 base to trimming and J lost 12 bases; unmatched junction nucleotides: 8.

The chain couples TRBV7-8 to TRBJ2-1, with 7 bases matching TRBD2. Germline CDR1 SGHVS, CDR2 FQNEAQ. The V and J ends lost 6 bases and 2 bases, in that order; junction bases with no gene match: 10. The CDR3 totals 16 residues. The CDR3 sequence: CASSFTQRGPYNEQFF. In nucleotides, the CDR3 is TGTGCCAGCAGTTTCACTCAGCGGGGCCCCTACAATGAGCAGTTCTTC. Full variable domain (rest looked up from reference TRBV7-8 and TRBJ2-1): GAGVSQSPRYKVAKRGQDVALRCDPISGHVSLFWYQQALGQGPEFLTYFQNEAQLDKSGLPSDRFFAERPEGSVSTLKIQRTQQEDSAVYLCASSFTQRGPYNEQFFGPGTRLTVL.

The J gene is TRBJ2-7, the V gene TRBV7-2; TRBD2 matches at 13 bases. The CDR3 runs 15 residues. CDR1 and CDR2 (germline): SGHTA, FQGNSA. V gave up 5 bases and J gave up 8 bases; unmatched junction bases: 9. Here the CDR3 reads CASSRTSGRASKQYF. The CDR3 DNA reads TGTGCCAGCAGCCGAACTAGCGGGAGGGCCTCGAAGCAGTACTTC.

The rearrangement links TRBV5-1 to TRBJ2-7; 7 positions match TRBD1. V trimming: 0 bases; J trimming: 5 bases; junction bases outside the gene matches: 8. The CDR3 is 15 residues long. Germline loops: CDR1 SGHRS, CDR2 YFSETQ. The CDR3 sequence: CASSLGAGGIHEQYF. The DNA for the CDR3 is TGCGCCAGCAGCTTGGGGGCAGGGGGTATCCACGAGCAGTACTTC.